The text below deals with one TCR beta chain. The clone's antigen remains unknown. No base quality information exists; no much larger clone differs at one position. In the ViraFEST assay, PBMC were stimulated with viral peptide pools, and TCR sequencing was then used to find antigen-specific CD4+ T cell clonotypes based on their expansion. After around 11 days of culture, CD4+ T cells were isolated with the EasySep CD4+ T cell isolation kit. Negative nucleocapsid antibody results before and after vaccination confirmed that the healthy vaccine recipients had no prior SARS-CoV-2 infection. Each well held fewer than 2.5 million PBMC cultured in IMDM containing roughly 5.1% human AB serum, roughly 10 IU/ml IL-2 and gentamicin, along with around 11 ug/ml peptides. Half of the culture medium was replaced with fresh IL-2-containing medium on days 3 and 7. Unless noted otherwise, every peptide stimulation condition was grown in triplicate wells. PBMC were separated from whole blood using Ficoll-Paque Plus gradient centrifugation and were then either cryopreserved at -140C or used fresh. The spike proteins of SARS-CoV-2 and of the common cold coronaviruses HCoV-NL63, HCoV-OC43 and HCoV-229E were spanned by overlapping peptide pools. The QIAamp micro DNA kit was used to extract genomic DNA from the cultured CD4+ T cells.

The data derive from a study of vaccination effects on CD4 cells after COVID-19 (dated by TCRdb to between 2022 and 2023). As for the study more broadly: Each participant got two doses of an mRNA SARS-CoV-2 vaccine, either BNT162b2 or mRNA-1273. SARS-CoV-2 spike-specific CD4+ TCR repertoires were compared before and after mRNA vaccination in COVID-19 convalescent patients and in infection-naive vaccine recipients. Altogether, 10 COVID-19 convalescent patients and a handful of SARS-CoV-2-naive healthy vaccine recipients made up the full study. The Oncomine TCR Beta short-read assay on an Illumina iSeq 100 was used to sequence cultures from other donors in the study.

What the study reported, not specific to this receptor: Limitations of the study were the small number of convalescent patients and the absence of early post-infection timepoints. In healthy vaccine recipients, vaccine-induced clones were almost all SARS-CoV-2 mono-reactive, with only 1 of 255 being cross-reactive with common cold coronaviruses. Both infection-induced and vaccine-induced clones contracted markedly at late post-vaccination timepoints, which is consistent with waning T cell responses.

Measured from the cysteine to the phenylalanine, the CDR3 is 18 residues long. Only the CDR3 region is kept as DNA, spanning 54 bases read in frame from base 1. V is pared back by 4 bases and J by 0 bases, with 18 bases lying between the germline termini. From the germline V gene, CDR1 is SGHVS and CDR2 is FNYEAQ. The protocol used for the library was the immunoSEQ multiplex PCR assay. DNA from the cultured and isolated CD4+ T cells underwent TCR beta CDR3 sequencing. On the authors' methods: The analysis removed non-productive TCR sequences, trimmed reads to the CDR3 region, and retained only CDR3s that were 7 or more amino acids long. The MANAFEST web app was used to identify antigen-specific clonotypes by comparing expansion in peptide wells with expansion in reference cultures. Positive clones required FDR<0.05 expansion versus reference and all other wells, odds ratio above 5, and frequency above 0.1% in two replicate wells. A clonotype was called cross-reactive if it was significantly expanded both in SARS-CoV-2 spike wells and in at least one common cold coronavirus spike condition. Levenshtein distance calculated with the stringdist R package was used to assess CDR3 similarity, and unrooted trees were constructed with ape in R 3.6.1. In its TCRdb copy, this immuneACCESS table keeps in-frame sequences only and misses some clones. Where compared with another copy, unresolved V genes explain less than half of these, and the others have no known cause. The DNA gave D and trimming, while V, J and clone size come from that table. In all, the sample holds 20,000 to 30,000 clones, and approximately 73% of those were seen once. The top ten hold 5% of the sample.

This chain joins TRBV7-6 to TRBJ2-2; TRBD2 is a weak D gene call, 6 bases matching. Material: CD4+ T cells from PBMCs cultured with SARS-CoV-2 spike peptides, obtained before COVID-19 vaccination. The cell subset or site tag for this specimen amounts to: SARS-CoV-2 spike overlapping peptide pool stimulation. The TCR comes from a human donor who received a COVID-19 vaccine. The DNA reads as follows: TGTGCCAGCAGCTCCCGATGGGGGGAAGGGACGAACACCGGGGAGCTGTTTTTT. Its amino acids are CASSSRWGEGTNTGELFF.